This T cell receptor beta chain was sequenced during a study of CD4+ T cells in melanoma. Produced via immunoSEQ multiplex PCR; TCRdb's table is partial and in-frame only. The sample yields about 50,000 clones, roughly 89% seen once. The sequenced material came from peripheral blood. The receptor was derived from a human donor with melanoma.

The CDR3 DNA follows: TGTGCCAGCAGTTCCATACCCCCACAGGGATATGTAGGCTACACCTTC. Residues: CASSSIPPQGYVGYTF. The J gene is TRBJ1-2, the V gene TRBV27, with D maybe TRBD1 (6 bases). Deletions cut 4 bases from V and 8 bases from J, with 23 bases between. Germline CDR1 MNHEY, CDR2 SMNVEV (reference sequence). There are 16 residues in the CDR3.